This is a list of T cell receptor beta chains from one sample in a study of T cell repertoires in cytomegalovirus infection. Each CDR3 protein is one row after TCRdb ran MiXCR on the reads. The sample lists some 900,000 distinct CDR3 sequences; approximately 29% were seen once. The antigens of these receptors remain unknown. The sample here was cultured CD8+ T cells from PBMCs, taken from culture after CMV antigen stimulation. The source is a human donor in good health (CMV status not recorded). Some clones in this sample may be carry-over from other donors' samples. The CDR3 runs from the conserved cysteine through the conserved F or W. D genes are given only for firm matches. Clone size appears in some rows only: once, few, many, or a class for an expanded clone.

v_call: TRBV7-3
clone_size: many
d_call: TRBD1
j_call: TRBJ2-6
cdr3_nt: TGTGCCAGCAGCTCCGGGACAGGGGCCTCTGGGGCCAACGTCCTGACTTTC
cdr3_aa: CASSSGTGASGANVLTF

v_call: TRBV7-6
clone_size: many
d_call: -
j_call: TRBJ1-1
cdr3_nt: TGTGCCAGCTCCCCCAGATCCGCGTTGACTGAAGCTTTCTTT
cdr3_aa: CASSPRSALTEAFF

v_call: TRBV7-9
clone_size: -
d_call: TRBD2
j_call: TRBJ2-2
cdr3_nt: TGTGCCAGCAGCTTCGGGGGGGCGAGGACCGGGGAGCTGTTTTTT
cdr3_aa: CASSFGGARTGELFF

v_call: TRBV20-1
clone_size: -
d_call: -
j_call: TRBJ2-7
cdr3_nt: TGCAGTGCTCCTAGGGGGGGGCGATTCTACGAGCAGTACTTC
cdr3_aa: CSAPRGGRFYEQYF

v_call: TRBV7-2
clone_size: many
d_call: -
j_call: TRBJ2-7
cdr3_nt: TGTGCCAGCAGCTCGTATATCTACGAGCAGTACTTC
cdr3_aa: CASSSYIYEQYF

v_call: TRBV6-5
clone_size: few
d_call: -
j_call: TRBJ2-1
cdr3_nt: TGTGCCAGCAGTTGGGGGGTTGAAGGCAATGAGCAGTTCTTC
cdr3_aa: CASSWGVEGNEQFF

v_call: TRBV13
clone_size: few
d_call: -
j_call: TRBJ1-1
cdr3_nt: TGTGCCAGCAGCGCCAGAGGACTTAACACTGAAGCTTTCTTT
cdr3_aa: CASSARGLNTEAFF

v_call: TRBV9
clone_size: -
d_call: -
j_call: TRBJ2-3
cdr3_nt: TGTGCCAGCAGCGTATCTCGGACACAAACTAGCACAGATACGCAGTATTTT
cdr3_aa: CASSVSRTQTSTDTQYF

v_call: TRBV27
clone_size: few
d_call: -
j_call: TRBJ1-4
cdr3_nt: TGTGCCAGCAGTTTATCGGGAGTATCTGGGGGAAAACTGTTTTTT
cdr3_aa: CASSLSGVSGGKLFF

v_call: TRBV7-8
clone_size: -
d_call: TRBD1
j_call: TRBJ1-2
cdr3_nt: TGTGCCAGCAGCTCCGGGACAGACGATGTCTACACCTTC
cdr3_aa: CASSSGTDDVYTF

v_call: TRBV15
clone_size: -
d_call: -
j_call: TRBJ2-7
cdr3_nt: TGTGTCACCGAGGAGTACAACGAGCAGTACTTC
cdr3_aa: CVTEEYNEQYF

v_call: TRBV11-1
clone_size: few
d_call: -
j_call: TRBJ2-5
cdr3_nt: TGTGCCAGCAGGGGAGGCAGGACCCAAGAGACCCAGTACTTC
cdr3_aa: CASRGGRTQETQYF

v_call: TRBV7-9
clone_size: -
d_call: -
j_call: TRBJ2-1
cdr3_nt: TGTGCCAGCTTTAATGGTGAGCAGTTCTTC
cdr3_aa: CASFNGEQFF

v_call: TRBV27
clone_size: -
d_call: -
j_call: TRBJ1-2
cdr3_nt: TGTGCCAGCAGTGCCGGGAGGGGCTACACCTTC
cdr3_aa: CASSAGRGYTF

v_call: TRBV5-1
clone_size: -
d_call: TRBD2
j_call: TRBJ2-1
cdr3_nt: TGCGCCATGGATGGAACTAGCGGGGCCTACAATGAGCAGTTCTTC
cdr3_aa: CAMDGTSGAYNEQFF

v_call: TRBV19
clone_size: few
d_call: TRBD2
j_call: TRBJ2-5
cdr3_nt: TGTGCCAGTAGTGGACTAGCGGGGGGCCCTGAGACCCAGTACTTC
cdr3_aa: CASSGLAGGPETQYF

v_call: TRBV7-2
clone_size: -
d_call: TRBD1
j_call: TRBJ1-1
cdr3_nt: TGTGCCAGCAGCTTAGGGACAGGGACGAGCACTGAAGCTTTCTTT
cdr3_aa: CASSLGTGTSTEAFF

v_call: TRBV6-5
clone_size: -
d_call: -
j_call: TRBJ2-2
cdr3_nt: TGTGCCAGCAGTTACTCGTCAGGGCCCGGGGAGCTGTTTTTT
cdr3_aa: CASSYSSGPGELFF

v_call: TRBV14
clone_size: many
d_call: -
j_call: TRBJ2-1
cdr3_nt: TGTGCCAGCAGCCACGGGGGATCCTACAATGAGCAGTTCTTC
cdr3_aa: CASSHGGSYNEQFF

v_call: TRBV6-5
clone_size: few
d_call: -
j_call: TRBJ1-2
cdr3_nt: TGTGCCAGCAGTTACCATAAGGCAGGGGTTTCTAACTATGGCTACACCTTC
cdr3_aa: CASSYHKAGVSNYGYTF

v_call: TRBV7-2
clone_size: -
d_call: -
j_call: TRBJ2-7
cdr3_nt: TGTGCCAGCAGCTACCTAACAGGGATACGGTCCTACGAGCAGTACTTC
cdr3_aa: CASSYLTGIRSYEQYF

v_call: TRBV11-2
clone_size: -
d_call: TRBD2
j_call: TRBJ2-3
cdr3_nt: TGTGCCAGCAGCTTAGCGGGGAGGGGATCAACAGATACGCAGTATTTT
cdr3_aa: CASSLAGRGSTDTQYF

v_call: TRBV6-2/TRBV6-3
clone_size: -
d_call: -
j_call: TRBJ1-5
cdr3_nt: TGTGCCAGCACCCTCGCTGTCCGGGGGCCCCAGCATTTT
cdr3_aa: CASTLAVRGPQHF